This T cell receptor beta chain was recorded in a study of blood T cell repertoires in COVID-19. As for the study in general: Donors in the United States, Italy and Spain gave samples during acute or convalescent COVID-19. PBMCs, B-cell-depleted T cells, or T cells were the source of the cDNA or gDNA that made up the material.

This CDR3 is 14 amino acids long. V lost 6 bases to trimming and J lost 2 bases; unmatched junction nucleotides: 3. Germline values: CDR1 MNHEY, CDR2 SVGEGT. Original methodology: Reference gene primer amplification gave nucleated cell count estimates. TCRdb's table, derived via immunoSEQ multiplex PCR, lists solely in-frame clones and lacks some. V and J calls and clone size are given by that table; D and trimming were obtained from the DNA. The table lists around 200,000 clones, about nine tenths of them singletons, with approximately 6.1% in the top ten. The receptor was isolated from a man older than 75 with acute or convalescent COVID-19. This chain uses TRBV6-2 or TRBV6-3 with TRBJ2-2, with 7 bases identical to TRBD1. The material sequenced was peripheral blood. The CDR3 DNA reads TGTGCCAGCAGCCGGGACAGAAACACCGGGGAGCTGTTTTTT. It yields the protein CASSRDRNTGELFF.